The entry below describes one TCR beta chain. This specimen belongs to a study of cytomegalovirus exposure and HLA in healthy donors. Looked up from germline, CDR1 is MDHEN and CDR2 is SYDVKM. The CDR3 covers 12 residues. Trimming pared 3 bases from V and 6 bases from J, leaving 7 bases between. Primers included in the PCR were 60 Vbeta and 13 Jbeta primers. Clones were read by immunoSEQ multiplex PCR, and TCRdb kept only the in-frame ones, dropping some. Its listing shows 130,000 or so clones. The clonotype comes from a man younger than 35 in good health and CMV-seronegative. The chain joins TRBV28 to TRBJ2-3, with D tentatively TRBD2 (6 bases). Sequencing input: PBMCs. The CDR3 region is CASSLEGDTQYF. In nucleotides, the CDR3 is TGTGCCAGCAGTTTGGAGGGGGATACGCAGTATTTT.